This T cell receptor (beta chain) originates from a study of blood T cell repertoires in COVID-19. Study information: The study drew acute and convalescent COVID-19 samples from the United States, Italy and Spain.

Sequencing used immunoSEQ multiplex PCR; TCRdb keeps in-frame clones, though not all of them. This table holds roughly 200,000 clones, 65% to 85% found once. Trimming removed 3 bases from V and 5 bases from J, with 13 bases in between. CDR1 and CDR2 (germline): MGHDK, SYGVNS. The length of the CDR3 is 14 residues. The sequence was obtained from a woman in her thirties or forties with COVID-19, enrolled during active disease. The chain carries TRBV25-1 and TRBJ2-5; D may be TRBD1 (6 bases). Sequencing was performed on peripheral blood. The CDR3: CASSDPGAVETQYF. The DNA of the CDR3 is TGTGCCAGCAGTGATCCAGGGGCGGTCGAGACCCAGTACTTC. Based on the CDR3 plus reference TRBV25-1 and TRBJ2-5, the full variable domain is EADIYQTPRYLVIGTGKKITLECSQTMGHDKMYWYQQDPGMELHLIHYSYGVNSTEKGDLSSESTVSRIRTEHFPLTLESARPSHTSQYLCASSDPGAVETQYFGPGTRLLVL.